The 27 T cell receptor beta chains below were found in one sample sequenced in a study of CD8 T cells in Susac syndrome. RNA, at about 0.45 to 1 ug, was reverse transcribed with random hexamers. TCRdb re-called the immunoSEQ multiplex PCR reads through MiXCR, storing one row per CDR3 protein. The table includes approximately 190,000 distinct CDR3 sequences, 85% to 95% detected once. Sequencing was carried out using CD8+ T cells from PBMCs. The origin of the receptors is a human donor with Susac syndrome.

This rearrangement joins TRBV5-6 to TRBJ2-5; D not resolved. Trimming left V 1 base short and J 5 bases short, with 6 bases between. Germline CDR1 SGHDT, CDR2 YYEEEE. The CDR3 has 12 residues. The CDR3 DNA follows: TGTGCCAGCAGCTTGACTGTCGAGACCCAGTACTTC. Protein product: CASSLTVETQYF.

J is TRBJ1-5 and V is TRBV27; D possibly corresponds to TRBD1 (5 bases). The CDR3 runs 11 residues. Trimming removed 11 bases at V and 4 bases at J, with 9 bases between. Per germline, CDR1 MNHEY and CDR2 SMNVEV (reference sequence). The CDR3 is CASGGNQPQHF. The CDR3 DNA follows: TGTGCCTCTGGGGGGAATCAGCCCCAGCATTTT.

A single count supports this clonotype. The chain links TRBV3-1 to TRBJ2-7, with no clear D. With 2 bases removed from V and 5 bases from J, the gap between germline ends came to 16 bases. Looked up from germline, CDR1 is LGHDT and CDR2 is YNNKEL (reference sequence). This CDR3 region has 15 residues. CDR3 loop: CASSQSLHGIHEQYF. The CDR3 DNA is TGTGCCAGCAGCCAAAGCTTACATGGGATCCACGAGCAGTACTTC.

V gene TRBV9 combines with J gene TRBJ2-7, with 10 bases fitting TRBD2. The CDR3 has 15 residues. The germline V gene has CDR1 SGDLS and CDR2 YYNGEE. Germline trimming cut 0 bases from V and 4 bases from J; bases unmatched to any gene: 4. The CDR3, as DNA: TGTGCCAGCAGCGTAGCTAGCGGGGGCATGTACGAGCAGTACTTC. Encoded protein: CASSVASGGMYEQYF. The variable domain in full, completed from reference TRBV9 and TRBJ2-7, reads DSGVTQTPKHLITATGQRVTLRCSPRSGDLSVYWYQQSLDQGLQFLIQYYNGEERAKGNILERFSAQQFPDLHSELNLSSLELGDSALYFCASSVASGGMYEQYFGPGTRLTVT.

The V call is TRBV6-5, the J call TRBJ2-7, with 9 bases matching TRBD1. This CDR3 region has 16 residues. Germline CDR1 and CDR2: MNHEY and SVGAGI. J was trimmed by 3 bases and V by 5 bases; bases with no gene match: 11. The CDR3 DNA sequence: TGTGCCAGCAGTACTCCCGGGACAGGGACCCGCTACGAGCAGTACTTC. Protein: CASSTPGTGTRYEQYF.

The V gene is TRBV9, the J gene TRBJ2-5, with D maybe TRBD2 (6 bases). V was pared by 0 bases and J by 3 bases, with 12 bases between. In germline, CDR1 is SGDLS, CDR2 YYNGEE. CDR3 length: 15 amino acids. CDR3: CASSVGGTLEETQYF. The CDR3 DNA reads TGTGCCAGCAGCGTAGGGGGGACTCTTGAAGAGACCCAGTACTTC.

The chain's CDR3 is CASSQVIDNTEAFF. The CDR3 bases are TGTGCCAGCAGCCAAGTCATAGACAACACTGAAGCTTTCTTT. V usage is TRBV14 and J usage is TRBJ1-1; D gene ambiguous. V was trimmed by 1 base and J by 2 bases, leaving 8 bases between them. CDR3 size: 14 residues. Germline V gene lookup returns CDR1 SGHDN and CDR2 FVKESK.

V is TRBV5-6 and J is TRBJ2-7, with 9 bases fitting TRBD1. Germline CDR1 is SGHDT and CDR2 is YYEEEE. After removal of 0 bases from V and 5 bases from J, the junction contained 3 bases not matched to a gene. This CDR3 is 14 amino acids long. CDR3 sequence (DNA): TGTGCCAGCAGCTTGGGACAGGGGGTGCACGAGCAGTACTTC. Translated: CASSLGQGVHEQYF.

The rearrangement joins TRBV7-9 to TRBJ1-6; TRBD1 is a possible D gene (6 bases). This CDR3 has 14 residues. V gave up 11 bases and J gave up 2 bases, with 13 bases separating them. Germline V gene lookup returns CDR1 SEHNR and CDR2 FQNEAQ (reference sequence). CDR3 amino acids: CAGGGAAYNSPLHF. In DNA form, the CDR3 reads TGTGCCGGCGGGGGGGCAGCCTATAATTCACCCCTCCACTTT.

The V and J genes are TRBV29-1 and TRBJ2-7, with D tentatively TRBD1 (5 bases). The CDR3 contains 15 residues. In germline, CDR1 is SQVTM, CDR2 ANQGSEA. V dropped 4 bases and J dropped 2 bases, with 18 bases sitting between them. The CDR3 is CSVGVSGHRPYEQYF. CDR3 sequence (DNA): TGCAGCGTTGGTGTGTCGGGCCACAGGCCCTACGAGCAGTACTTC.

The V gene is TRBV10-3, the J gene TRBJ2-2, with D possibly being TRBD1 (6 bases). Germline CDR1 and CDR2: ENHRY and SYGVKD. V lost 5 bases and J 4 bases, leaving 14 bases between the germline ends. The CDR3 is 15 amino acids. CDR3 coding DNA: TGTGCCATCAGTCAAGAAACAGGGATCACCGGGGAGCTGTTTTTT. Amino acid sequence: CAISQETGITGELFF.

CDR3 bases: TGTGCCAGCACCTGGCGGGACACAGATACGCAGTATTTT. This sequence encodes CASTWRDTDTQYF. The chain joins TRBV28 to TRBJ2-3; a weak D match, TRBD2 (6 bases). CDR3 length: 13 amino acids. The germline CDR1 and CDR2 sequences are MDHEN and SYDVKM. V lost 7 bases and J lost 2, with 10 bases in between.

The rearrangement uses TRBV6-2 or TRBV6-3 and TRBJ2-1; D not resolved. V lost 8 bases to trimming and J lost 4 bases, with 12 bases between them. The CDR3 extends over 13 amino acids. The germline CDR1 and CDR2 sequences are MNHEY and SVGEGT. CDR3 DNA: TGTGCCAGCGGGCTGATCGATTACAATGAGCAGTTCTTC. Translation: CASGLIDYNEQFF.

This chain uses TRBV20-1 with TRBJ2-1; 9 bases match TRBD1. The CDR3 loop spans 13 amino acids. Germline assignment: CDR1 DFQATT and CDR2 SNEGSKA (reference sequence). With V trimmed by 7 bases and J by 7 bases, 8 bases remained unmatched. CDR3 bases: TGCAGTGTTCCGGGACAGGGAGAAAATGAGCAGTTCTTC. It encodes CSVPGQGENEQFF.

The chain carries TRBV12-3 or TRBV12-4 and TRBJ2-4; 7 nucleotides agree with TRBD2. The CDR3 extends over 18 amino acids. J was trimmed by 0 bases and V by 0 bases; bases with no gene match: 8. CDR3 coding DNA: TGTGCCAGCAGTTTAGCGTCCAGCGGGGTCCCAGCCAAAAACATTCAGTACTTC. This sequence encodes CASSLASSGVPAKNIQYF.

This clonotype was seen once. The CDR3 DNA reads TGTGCCAGCAATGATCCTGGAAACACCATATATTTT. Its translation is CASNDPGNTIYF. V and J are TRBV6-1 and TRBJ1-3; D call uncertain. CDR3 length: 12 residues. Germline V gene sequence: CDR1 MNHNS, CDR2 SASEGT. Trimming removed 7 bases at V and 2 bases at J, with 6 bases between.

The chain joins TRBV15 to TRBJ2-5, with 8 bases lining up with TRBD1. Germline V lookup: CDR1 LNHNV, CDR2 YYDKDF (reference sequence). With 1 base clipped from V and 4 bases from J, the junction kept 5 bases outside the gene matches. The CDR3 loop spans 15 amino acids. CDR3 DNA sequence: TGTGCCACCAGCAGAGGGACAGGGATCGGAGAGACCCAGTACTTC. Translating gives CATSRGTGIGETQYF.

The chain recombines TRBV11-2 with TRBJ2-3; D is uncertain. Trimming left V 3 bases short and J 6 bases short, with 4 bases between. This CDR3 comprises 11 residues. The germline CDR1 and CDR2 sequences are SGHAT and FQNNGV. Here the CDR3 DNA reads TGTGCCAGCAGCTTTTTGGATACGCAGTATTTT. It yields the protein CASSFLDTQYF. The full variable domain, with the rest looked up from reference TRBV11-2 and TRBJ2-3, is EAGVAQSPRYKIIEKRQSVAFWCNPISGHATLYWYQQILGQGPKLLIQFQNNGVVDDSQLPKDRFSAERLKGVDSTLKIQPAKLEDSAVYLCASSFLDTQYFGPGTRLTVL.

V is TRBV7-8 and J is TRBJ2-1; 15 positions match TRBD2. From germline, CDR1 is SGHVS and CDR2 FQNEAQ. The trim removed 5 bases at V and 8 bases at J, leaving 16 bases unmatched. The CDR3 length is 19 residues. CDR3 loop: CASSETIPGGLAGGHEQFF. CDR3 sequence (DNA): TGTGCCAGCAGCGAAACCATCCCTGGGGGACTAGCGGGAGGACATGAGCAGTTCTTC.

V gene TRBV5-1 combines with J gene TRBJ2-7; the D is unclear. Germline V gene data show CDR1 as SGHRS and CDR2 as YFSETQ. Between the trimmed V and J ends, which lost 4 bases and 3 bases, there was a span of 11 bases. There are 13 residues in the CDR3. The CDR3 loop is CASSASTFYEQYF. In DNA form, the CDR3 reads TGCGCCAGCAGCGCCTCGACGTTCTACGAGCAGTACTTC.

The CDR3 here is CASTYSGELFF. The CDR3 DNA is TGTGCCAGCACCTATTCCGGGGAGCTGTTTTTT. The V and J genes are TRBV12-3 or TRBV12-4 and TRBJ2-2; no reliable D call. The V end lost 7 bases, the J end lost 6 bases, and 6 bases lay between the germline ends. The CDR3 extends over 11 amino acids.

This clonotype was detected once. The V and J genes are TRBV24-1 and TRBJ2-5; 8 nucleotides line up with TRBD1. Germline lookup yields CDR1 KGHDR and CDR2 SFDVKD. The CDR3 is made up of 13 amino acids. V lost 5 bases and J lost 5; bases outside the gene matches: 3. The CDR3 here is CATSAGGRETQYF. The CDR3 DNA is TGTGCCACCAGTGCAGGGGGCAGGGAGACCCAGTACTTC.

The chain links TRBV14 to TRBJ2-5; D is possibly TRBD2 (5 bases). The CDR3 loop spans 14 amino acids. V lost 4 bases to trimming and J lost 5 bases, with 14 bases between them. Germline assignment: CDR1 SGHDN and CDR2 FVKESK. The CDR3 bases are TGTGCCAGCAGCCCAATACTGGAGGCGGAGACCCAGTACTTC. It yields the protein CASSPILEAETQYF.

The chain links TRBV29-1 to TRBJ2-1, with TRBD2 matching over 13 bases. J was trimmed by 2 bases and V by 2 bases; bases with no gene match: 3. The CDR3 is 16 residues long. CDR1 SQVTM and CDR2 ANQGSEA come from the germline V gene. CDR3 sequence: CSVETSGRAPYNEQFF. Written as DNA, the CDR3 is TGCAGCGTTGAAACTAGCGGGAGGGCGCCCTACAATGAGCAGTTCTTC.

The chain links TRBV7-6 to TRBJ2-5; D unclear. This CDR3 region has 14 residues. With 5 bases removed from V and 9 bases from J, the gap between germline ends came to 19 bases. Germline CDR1 and CDR2: SGHVS and FNYEAQ. CDR3 sequence: CASSVGPFGKAQYF. For the CDR3, the DNA is TGTGCCAGCAGCGTTGGACCCTTCGGAAAGGCCCAGTACTTC.

V and J are TRBV28 and TRBJ2-5, with D perhaps TRBD1 (6 bases). This CDR3 is 13 amino acids long. The germline V gene encodes CDR1 MDHEN and CDR2 SYDVKM. V lost 9 bases to trimming and J lost 7 bases, with 18 bases between them. The CDR3 DNA reads TGTGCCAGTAAAACAGGGTTGGACTTGACCCAGTACTTC. Translated, it gives CASKTGLDLTQYF. Using reference TRBV28 and TRBJ2-5 for the parts outside the CDR3, the full variable domain is DVKVTQSSRYLVKRTGEKVFLECVQDMDHENMFWYRQDPGLGLRLIYFSYDVKMKEKGDIPEGYSVSREKKERFSLILESASTNQTSMYLCASKTGLDLTQYFGPGTRLLVL.

The rearrangement links TRBV2 to TRBJ1-2; 7 bases map to TRBD1. Germline-derived CDR1 and CDR2 are SNHLY and FYNNEI. The CDR3 extends over 16 amino acids. Trimming cost V 7 bases and J 7 bases; bases outside gene matches: 18. CDR3 DNA: TGTGCCAGCACCGGGACCGCAAACAGGGGAATCGGTGGCTACACCTTC. Residues: CASTGTANRGIGGYTF. The entire variable domain, with the rest obtained from reference TRBV2 and TRBJ1-2, is as follows: EPEVTQTPSHQVTQMGQEVILRCVPISNHLYFYWYRQILGQKVEFLVSFYNNEISEKSEIFDDQFSVERPDGSNFTLKIRSTKLEDSAMYFCASTGTANRGIGGYTFGSGTRLTVV.